The clone carrying this T cell receptor (beta chain) was counted only a few times. The target antigen is unknown. This entry belongs to a study of shared clonotypes between healthy human individuals. Notes on the study in general: Naive subsets tended to show greater estimated richness than memory subsets. Collection of samples was limited to blood; tissue repertoires likely differ.

Profiled with immunoSEQ multiplex PCR; TCRdb holds only in-frame clones, not every one. The sample carries approximately 350,000 clones, approximately 74% recorded once. Material for sequencing was memory CD4+ T cells sorted from blood. Regarding subset: CD45RA-negative fraction. This TCR was sampled from a man in his thirties or forties in good health.

CDR3 in DNA: TGTGCCAGTAGTAAGAGCGGGGGCTCCTACAATGAGCAGTTCTTC. Translated, it gives CASSKSGGSYNEQFF. The rearrangement links TRBV19 to TRBJ2-1, with 8 nucleotides matching TRBD2. There are 15 residues in the CDR3. Per germline, CDR1 LNHDA and CDR2 SQIVND (reference sequence). Germline trimming cut 4 bases from V and 0 bases from J; bases unmatched to any gene: 2.